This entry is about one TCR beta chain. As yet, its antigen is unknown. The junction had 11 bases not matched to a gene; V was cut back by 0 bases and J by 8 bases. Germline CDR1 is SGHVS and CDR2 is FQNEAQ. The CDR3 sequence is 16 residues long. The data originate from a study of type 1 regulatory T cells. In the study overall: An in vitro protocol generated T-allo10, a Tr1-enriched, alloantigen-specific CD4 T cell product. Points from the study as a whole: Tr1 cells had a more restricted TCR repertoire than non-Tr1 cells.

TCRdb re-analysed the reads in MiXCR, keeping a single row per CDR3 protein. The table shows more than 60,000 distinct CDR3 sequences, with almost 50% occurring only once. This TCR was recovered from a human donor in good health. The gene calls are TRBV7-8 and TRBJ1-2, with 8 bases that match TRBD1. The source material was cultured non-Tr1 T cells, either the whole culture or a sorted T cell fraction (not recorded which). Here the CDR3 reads CASSLAQTRGTGGYTF. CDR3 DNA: TGTGCCAGCAGCTTAGCGCAAACGAGAGGGACAGGCGGCTACACCTTC.